This T cell receptor (beta chain) was profiled in a study of beta chain features in type 1 diabetes. This CDR3 region has 11 residues. The germline gives CDR1 SSHAT, CDR2 FNYEAQ (reference sequence). Investigators reverse transcribed all isolated RNA, so they sequenced expressed TCRB transcripts. Sequencing used immunoSEQ multiplex PCR; TCRdb keeps in-frame clones, though not all of them. The profile covers roughly 610,000 clones, with roughly a sixth appearing a single time and approximately 0.093% taken by the ten largest. This clone was seen a few times. The junction differs from germline at one of its ends, possibly a read error.

Sample: naive CD4+ T cells from blood. The chain links TRBV7-7 to TRBJ2-2, with a tentative D call TRBD2 (5 bases). The clonotype was recovered from a young man in good health. As DNA, the CDR3 is TGTGCTAGCAGCTCGGGAGGGGAGCTGTTTTTT. Its translation is CASSSGGELFF.